These T cell receptor beta chains were read from a single sample in a study of regulatory T cells in long-lasting Graves disease. One entry per CDR3 protein results from TCRdb running MiXCR on the multiplex PCR reads. The sample shows around 500,000 distinct CDR3 sequences, less than 25% of them seen only once. Sequenced material: peripheral blood mononuclear cells (PBMCs), taken when the disease was refractory, from a patient treated with antithyroid drugs. Every receptor here comes from a female donor with Graves disease. Both conserved end residues are part of each CDR3. The D gene is left open where the match is weak. Clone size appears in some rows only: once, few, many, or a class for an expanded clone.

D: TRBD2
size: .
J: TRBJ2-7
V: TRBV6-2/TRBV6-3
DNA: TGTGCCAGCAGTCACACCGTGACTAGCGGGGGTTACGAGCAGTACTTC
CDR3: CASSHTVTSGGYEQYF

D: .
size: many
J: TRBJ2-5
V: TRBV29-1
DNA: TGCAGTGGAGGATCCGGGACAACGTACCAAGAGACCCAGTACTTC
CDR3: CSGGSGTTYQETQYF

D: .
size: many
J: TRBJ1-1
V: TRBV2
DNA: TGTGCCAGCAGTGAATTCAGGTGGAACACTGAAGCTTTCTTT
CDR3: CASSEFRWNTEAFF

D: .
size: .
J: TRBJ1-5
V: TRBV5-6
DNA: TGTGCCAGCAGCTTAGACTCGGCGGGACAGCCCCAGCATTTT
CDR3: CASSLDSAGQPQHF

D: .
size: many
J: TRBJ2-7
V: TRBV20-1
DNA: TGCAGTGCTCGCAGCTTTACGAACGAGCAGTACTTC
CDR3: CSARSFTNEQYF

D: .
size: .
J: TRBJ2-7
V: TRBV3-1
DNA: TGTGCCAGCAGCCTCCGACTAGTCCACGAGCAGTACTTC
CDR3: CASSLRLVHEQYF

D: TRBD2
size: few
J: TRBJ2-1
V: TRBV19
DNA: TGTGCCAGTAGTATACAACTAGCGGGAGGGTCTGAGCAGTTCTTC
CDR3: CASSIQLAGGSEQFF

D: .
size: many
J: TRBJ2-5
V: TRBV7-9
DNA: TGTGCCAGCAGCACAGGGGGGGCGCGGGAGACCCAGTACTTC
CDR3: CASSTGGARETQYF

D: .
size: few
J: TRBJ1-5
V: TRBV4-3
DNA: TGCGCCAGCGGTGAGAAGGACGGCCATAGCAATCAGCCCCAGCATTTT
CDR3: CASGEKDGHSNQPQHF

D: TRBD1
size: few
J: TRBJ1-4
V: TRBV25-1
DNA: TGTGCCAGCAGTGAAACGGGACAGGGGAATGAAAAACTGTTTTTT
CDR3: CASSETGQGNEKLFF

D: .
size: .
J: TRBJ1-2
V: TRBV30
DNA: TGTGCCTGGAATCAGGGGAGCTATGGCTACACCTTC
CDR3: CAWNQGSYGYTF

D: .
size: once
J: TRBJ2-2
V: TRBV5-1
DNA: TGCGCCAGCAGGGCCCACGGGGAGCTGTTTTTT
CDR3: CASRAHGELFF

D: .
size: many
J: TRBJ1-5
V: TRBV12-3/TRBV12-4
DNA: TGTGCCAGCAGTTTGGAAGGGTGGGATCAGCCCCAGCATTTT
CDR3: CASSLEGWDQPQHF

D: .
size: many
J: TRBJ2-2
V: TRBV28
DNA: TGTGCCAGCAGTTTATTCGGGGAGCTGTTTTTT
CDR3: CASSLFGELFF

D: .
size: many
J: TRBJ1-1
V: TRBV6-2/TRBV6-3
DNA: TGTGCCAGCAGTTACTCGAGAATAGGGTTGAGCACTGAAGCTTTCTTT
CDR3: CASSYSRIGLSTEAFF

D: TRBD1
size: many
J: TRBJ2-7
V: TRBV6-1
DNA: TGTGCCAGCAGACTACAGGGGGCGTCTTACGAGCAGTACTTC
CDR3: CASRLQGASYEQYF

D: .
size: .
J: TRBJ2-7
V: TRBV6-1
DNA: TGTGCCAGCAGTCCTGACTACTTCTACGAGCAGTACTTC
CDR3: CASSPDYFYEQYF

D: .
size: once
J: TRBJ1-1
V: TRBV20-1
DNA: TGCAGTGCTAAGGGAGGAAAAACTGAAGCTTTCTTT
CDR3: CSAKGGKTEAFF

D: TRBD1
size: many
J: TRBJ1-2
V: TRBV11-2
DNA: TGTGCCAGCAGCTTAGAGTCCAGGGGGTCTTATGGCTACACCTTC
CDR3: CASSLESRGSYGYTF

D: .
size: few
J: TRBJ2-7
V: TRBV9
DNA: TGTGCCAGCAGCGGTGGGGGGACAGCCGGGGAAGAGCAGTACTTC
CDR3: CASSGGGTAGEEQYF

D: .
size: many
J: TRBJ1-5
V: TRBV30
DNA: TGTGCCTGGAGTTCAGGGGTAGATCAGCCCCAGCATTTT
CDR3: CAWSSGVDQPQHF

D: TRBD2
size: many
J: TRBJ2-5
V: TRBV2
DNA: TGTGCCAGCAGCTTCAGGACTAGCGGACAAGAGACCCAGTACTTC
CDR3: CASSFRTSGQETQYF

D: TRBD2
size: .
J: TRBJ2-7
V: TRBV12-3/TRBV12-4
DNA: TGTGCCAGCAGTTTAAGGGCGAAGCGGGAGTTATACGAGCAGTACTTC
CDR3: CASSLRAKRELYEQYF

D: .
size: few
J: TRBJ1-1
V: TRBV5-4
DNA: TGTGCCAGCAGCCTCCGTTGGGCGGACACTGAAGCTTTCTTT
CDR3: CASSLRWADTEAFF

D: .
size: .
J: TRBJ2-5
V: TRBV20-1
DNA: TGCAGTGCTAGGGTTAAGCGGGACCAAGAGACCCAGTACTTC
CDR3: CSARVKRDQETQYF

D: .
size: few
J: TRBJ2-2
V: TRBV27
DNA: TGTGCCAGCAGTTCTCGGAGTTACGGACAGTCGGTTGCCGGGGAGCTGTTTTTT
CDR3: CASSSRSYGQSVAGELFF

D: .
size: .
J: TRBJ1-5
V: TRBV30
DNA: TGTGCCTGGAGTGTAAGGGGGGCCCACAATCAGCCCCAGCATTTT
CDR3: CAWSVRGAHNQPQHF

D: .
size: few
J: TRBJ2-7
V: TRBV7-9
DNA: TGTGCCAGCAGCTTAGGGTCCGGGACCACCTACGAGCAGTACTTC
CDR3: CASSLGSGTTYEQYF

D: TRBD2
size: .
J: TRBJ2-1
V: TRBV7-3
DNA: TGTGCCAGCAGCTTAACTGCGACTAGCGGCTACAATGAGCAGTTCTTC
CDR3: CASSLTATSGYNEQFF

D: TRBD1
size: many
J: TRBJ1-1
V: TRBV6-1
DNA: TGTGCCAGCAGTAGGACAGGGGGCGGTGAAGCTTTCTTT
CDR3: CASSRTGGGEAFF

D: TRBD2
size: .
J: TRBJ2-3
V: TRBV14
DNA: TGTGCCAGCAGCCAACCCGGGGGGAGCACAGATACGCAGTATTTT
CDR3: CASSQPGGSTDTQYF

D: .
size: .
J: TRBJ1-3
V: TRBV6-1
DNA: TGTGCCGCCCTGACTAAGTCGGCCGGAAACACCATATATTTT
CDR3: CAALTKSAGNTIYF

D: .
size: .
J: TRBJ2-7
V: TRBV18
DNA: TGTGCCAGCTCAGACCCCCTCGACTTTCCCCTTTACGAGCAGTACTTC
CDR3: CASSDPLDFPLYEQYF

D: .
size: .
J: TRBJ1-2
V: TRBV28
DNA: TGTGCCAGCAGAAGGGGGGGGGTAGGTGGCTACACCTTC
CDR3: CASRRGGVGGYTF

D: .
size: .
J: TRBJ2-7
V: TRBV4-2
DNA: TGTGCCAGCAGCCAAGACGGCGTTTCCTACGAGCAGTACTTC
CDR3: CASSQDGVSYEQYF

D: .
size: few
J: TRBJ2-7
V: TRBV20-1
DNA: TGCAGTGCTAGAGATGAAATAGGTCTAGCGCCCTACGAGCAGTACTTC
CDR3: CSARDEIGLAPYEQYF

D: .
size: few
J: TRBJ2-1
V: TRBV6-5
DNA: TGTGCCAGCAGTTATGGCCATAATGAGCAGTTCTTC
CDR3: CASSYGHNEQFF

D: TRBD1
size: many
J: TRBJ2-7
V: TRBV5-1
DNA: TGCGCCAGCAGCTCGGGACAGGGGAGGAAAAACGAGCAGTACTTC
CDR3: CASSSGQGRKNEQYF

D: .
size: .
J: TRBJ2-7
V: TRBV19
DNA: TGTGCCAGTAGTATAGGACTGGCGGAACGGGAGCAGTACTTC
CDR3: CASSIGLAEREQYF

D: TRBD2
size: .
J: TRBJ2-1
V: TRBV20-1
DNA: TGCAGTGCTAGAGGGACTAGCGGGTACAATGAGCAGTTCTTC
CDR3: CSARGTSGYNEQFF

D: .
size: many
J: TRBJ2-2
V: TRBV27
DNA: TGTGCCAGCAGTATTACTACAGGACGGGGCACCGGGGAGCTGTTTTTT
CDR3: CASSITTGRGTGELFF

D: TRBD1
size: many
J: TRBJ1-1
V: TRBV12-3/TRBV12-4
DNA: TGTGCCAGCAGTTTATTCGGACAGGGGACCACTGAAGCTTTCTTT
CDR3: CASSLFGQGTTEAFF